The present entry profiles one T cell receptor beta chain with its context. This entry is derived from a study of blood T cell repertoires in COVID-19. Overall study: Samples representing acute and convalescent COVID-19 were sourced from the United States, Italy and Spain. PBMCs, B-cell-depleted T cells, or T cells were the source of the cDNA or gDNA that made up the material.

Authors' data handling: Reference gene primer amplification in the assay estimated nucleated cell counts. The data were produced by immunoSEQ multiplex PCR, yet TCRdb's version contains in-frame clones alone and is incomplete. V and J calls and clone size come straight from that table; D and trimming were deduced from the DNA. This sample yields 280,000 or so clones, of which approximately 84% are seen a single time; roughly 1.9% belongs to the top ten. The receptor's source is a woman aged 30 to 39 who had recovered from COVID-19. The sample taken for sequencing was peripheral blood.

The CDR3 nucleotides are TGTGCCAGCAGTCAGTCCTACGAGCAGTACTTC. It is translated as CASSQSYEQYF. The chain joins TRBV28 to TRBJ2-7; D remains ambiguous. The V gene's germline CDR1 is MDHEN and CDR2 SYDVKM. The CDR3 contains 11 residues. V lost 5 bases and J 1 base, leaving 3 bases between the germline ends.